The 24 T cell receptor beta chains listed next were all sequenced from one sample in a study of blood T cell repertoires in COVID-19. Profiled with immunoSEQ multiplex PCR; TCRdb holds only in-frame clones, not every one. The sample includes approximately 150,000 clones, 75% to 90% seen only once; the top ten take roughly 4.9%. What was sequenced was peripheral blood. Receptor source: a human donor in a cohort sampled during active COVID-19.

This sequence joins TRBV11-2 and TRBJ1-1, with D perhaps TRBD1 (5 bases). Germline assignment: CDR1 SGHAT and CDR2 FQNNGV. V was shortened by 0 bases and J by 3 bases, with 11 bases between the two germline ends. The CDR3 contains 15 residues. Here the CDR3 DNA reads TGTGCCAGCAGCTTAGATGGGGCGGGGTACACTGAAGCTTTCTTT. Protein: CASSLDGAGYTEAFF.

V usage is TRBV5-1 and J usage is TRBJ2-3; weak D call: TRBD1 (5 bases). The CDR3 length is 12 residues. The germline gives CDR1 SGHRS, CDR2 YFSETQ. Between the trimmed V and J ends, which lost 0 bases and 7 bases, there was a span of 6 bases. The CDR3 DNA sequence: TGCGCCAGCAGCTTGGAGGGGAATACGCAGTATTTT. This gives the protein CASSLEGNTQYF.

The V gene is TRBV10-1, the J gene TRBJ2-1; a weak D match, TRBD1 (6 bases). V lost 4 bases, J lost 5 bases, and 12 bases lay in between. In germline, CDR1 is WNHNN, CDR2 SYGVQD (reference sequence). This CDR3 contains 14 residues. CDR3 nucleotides: TGCGCCAGCAGTGGGGACACAGAGAACAATGAGCAGTTCTTC. It encodes CASSGDTENNEQFF.

The V and J genes are TRBV19 and TRBJ2-6, with 7 bases matching TRBD1. Losses at the gene ends were 5 bases for V and 0 bases for J; bases not matched to a gene: 10. The CDR3 is 18 amino acids. Germline-derived CDR1 and CDR2 are LNHDA and SQIVND (reference sequence). CDR3: CASSPETGSSSGANVLTF. CDR3 nucleotides: TGTGCCAGTAGTCCCGAGACAGGGTCCAGCTCTGGGGCCAACGTCCTGACTTTC.

This clone was observed a single time. CDR3 in DNA: TGCGCCAGCAGCTCCCGGGCTAGCGGGGGGGCTGAGGATACGCAGTATTTT. This encodes CASSSRASGGAEDTQYF. The chain couples TRBV5-1 to TRBJ2-3, with 12 bases identical to TRBD2. V lost 3 bases and J lost 6; bases outside the gene matches: 11. Germline V gives CDR1 SGHRS, CDR2 YFSETQ. CDR3 length: 17 amino acids.

This chain uses TRBV2 with TRBJ1-1, with 7 bases identical to TRBD1. The V gene's germline CDR1 is SNHLY and CDR2 FYNNEI. Trimming cost V 6 bases and J 1 base; bases outside gene matches: 8. CDR3 length: 15 residues. The DNA for the CDR3 is TGTGCCAGCAGCGCAGACAGGGTTGGGAACACTGAAGCTTTCTTT. The encoded protein is CASSADRVGNTEAFF.

The chain employs TRBV28 and TRBJ1-1; unclear D gene. Per germline, CDR1 MDHEN and CDR2 SYDVKM. V lost 3 bases, J lost 8 bases, and 10 bases lay in between. The CDR3 is made up of 12 amino acids. CDR3 coding DNA: TGTGCCAGCAGTTTCCCCACTAGAGAAGCTTTCTTT. This sequence encodes CASSFPTREAFF.

The J gene is TRBJ1-6, the V gene TRBV6-1; D is unclear. This CDR3 has 14 residues. Looked up from germline, CDR1 is MNHNS and CDR2 is SASEGT. Trimming left V 3 bases short and J 10 bases short, with 13 bases between. This chain's CDR3 is CASSDGGPESPLHF. In DNA, the CDR3 is TGTGCCAGCAGTGACGGAGGCCCTGAATCACCCCTCCACTTT.

This chain joins TRBV5-1 and TRBJ1-2; 8 bases line up with TRBD1. The CDR3 runs 15 residues. V shed 1 base and J 2 bases; nucleotides not matched to a gene: 4. The germline gives CDR1 SGHRS, CDR2 YFSETQ. CDR3 DNA: TGCGCCAGCAGCTTGTCAGGGGGCCCCAACTATGGCTACACCTTC. Translation gives CASSLSGGPNYGYTF. The full variable domain, rest sourced from reference TRBV5-1 and TRBJ1-2, is KAGVTQTPRYLIKTRGQQVTLSCSPISGHRSVSWYQQTPGQGLQFLFEYFSETQRNKGNFPGRFSGRQFSNSRSEMNVSTLELGDSALYLCASSLSGGPNYGYTFGSGTRLTVV.

This chain links TRBV25-1 with TRBJ2-1; TRBD2 matches at 9 bases. V gave up 1 base and J gave up 8 bases; unmatched junction bases: 9. CDR1 and CDR2 (germline): MGHDK, SYGVNS. The CDR3 contains 16 residues. The CDR3 loop is CASSEFGGRARDEQFF. The CDR3 DNA reads as TGTGCCAGCAGTGAATTTGGCGGGAGGGCCCGGGATGAGCAGTTCTTC.

This clone has only one observation. The chain is built from TRBV30 and TRBJ1-1; D might be TRBD1 (6 bases). The CDR3 loop spans 14 amino acids. V lost 2 bases to trimming and J lost 0 bases, with 10 bases between them. Germline values: CDR1 GTSNPN, CDR2 SVGIG (reference sequence). The CDR3 DNA is TGTGCCTGGAGTCGGACAGATATGAACACTGAAGCTTTCTTT. It translates to CAWSRTDMNTEAFF.

This clone was seen once. The rearrangement uses TRBV5-5 and TRBJ2-2, with 8 bases identical to TRBD2. Losses at the gene ends were 7 bases for V and 1 base for J; bases not matched to a gene: 6. This CDR3 is 15 amino acids long. The germline V gene encodes CDR1 SGHKS and CDR2 YYEKEE (reference sequence). In DNA, the CDR3 is TGTGCCAGCCGACGGCGGGGGGAGAACACCGGGGAGCTGTTTTTT. It yields the protein CASRRRGENTGELFF.

V usage is TRBV5-4 and J usage is TRBJ2-1, with D tentatively TRBD2 (5 bases). The CDR3 is 16 amino acids. Per the germline V gene, CDR1 is SGHNT and CDR2 is YYREEE (reference sequence). Trimming removed 0 bases at V and 0 bases at J, with 10 bases between. CDR3 in amino acids: CASSLDGAASYNEQFF. The CDR3 DNA reads TGTGCCAGCAGCTTGGATGGAGCGGCCTCCTACAATGAGCAGTTCTTC.

The count of this clone is one. V usage is TRBV7-9 and J usage is TRBJ1-1; unclear D gene. The length of the CDR3 is 15 residues. Trimming took 1 base from V and 0 from J, leaving 9 bases between them. Germline loops: CDR1 SEHNR, CDR2 FQNEAQ (reference sequence). The CDR3 DNA sequence: TGTGCCAGCAGCTTAGTCGGAGAGGTGAACACTGAAGCTTTCTTT. It translates to CASSLVGEVNTEAFF.

The rearrangement links TRBV29-1 to TRBJ2-1, with 12 bases matching TRBD1. The length of the CDR3 is 15 residues. The V gene's germline CDR1 is SQVTM and CDR2 ANQGSEA. V lost 3 bases to trimming and J lost 8 bases; unmatched junction nucleotides: 8. The CDR3 region is CSVESRDRGLYEQFF. The CDR3 DNA reads TGCAGCGTTGAGTCCCGGGACAGGGGGCTATATGAGCAGTTCTTC.

The chain combines TRBV4-2 with TRBJ2-1; 14 bases line up with TRBD2. Per the germline V gene, CDR1 is LGHNA and CDR2 is YNFKEQ. The CDR3 is 17 amino acids. J lost 4 bases, V lost 3 bases, and 5 bases had no gene match. As DNA, the CDR3 is TGTGCCAGCAGCCACACGGGGACTAGCGGGGGATACAATGAGCAGTTCTTC. Protein sequence: CASSHTGTSGGYNEQFF.

The rearrangement uses TRBV3-1 (or the pseudogene TRBV3-2) and TRBJ1-6; D unclear. CDR3 length equals 16 residues. In germline, CDR1 is LGHDT, CDR2 YNNKEL (reference sequence). Trimming shortened V by 0 bases and J by 7 bases, and 13 bases separated the two germline ends. CDR3 nucleotide sequence: TGTGCCAGCAGCCAAGATCCCGGGGTAAGGAATTCACCCCTCCACTTT. This gives the protein CASSQDPGVRNSPLHF.

This clone was counted a single time. The chain joins TRBV2 to TRBJ2-1; maybe TRBD2 (6 bases). Germline assignment: CDR1 SNHLY and CDR2 FYNNEI. This CDR3 is built from 15 residues. Trimming removed 3 bases from V and 4 bases from J, with 13 bases in between. The CDR3 sequence is CASSDVGGPYNEQFF. CDR3 in DNA: TGTGCCAGCAGTGATGTGGGGGGACCGTACAATGAGCAGTTCTTC. Supplemented by reference TRBV2 and TRBJ2-1, the full variable domain reads EPEVTQTPSHQVTQMGQEVILRCVPISNHLYFYWYRQILGQKVEFLVSFYNNEISEKSEIFDDQFSVERPDGSNFTLKIRSTKLEDSAMYFCASSDVGGPYNEQFFGPGTRLTVL.

The chain uses TRBV5-1 and TRBJ2-3; 11 bases are shared with TRBD2. Germline V gene sequence: CDR1 SGHRS, CDR2 YFSETQ. J gave up 0 bases and V 3 bases, and 3 bases lay outside the gene matches. This CDR3 region has 16 residues. This CDR3 is CASSWLAGGSTDTQYF. CDR3 in DNA: TGCGCCAGCAGCTGGTTAGCGGGGGGGAGCACAGATACGCAGTATTTT.

The chain links TRBV5-1 to TRBJ2-1; tentatively, D is TRBD1 (5 bases). Germline CDR1 reads SGHRS; CDR2 reads YFSETQ. This CDR3 has 16 amino acids. Trimming left V 3 bases short and J 5 bases short, with 18 bases between. As DNA, the CDR3 is TGCGCCAGCAGCTCTACGGACGGTCCAGGGCACAATGAGCAGTTCTTC. It encodes CASSSTDGPGHNEQFF. Combining the CDR3 with reference TRBV5-1 and TRBJ2-1 gives the whole variable domain KAGVTQTPRYLIKTRGQQVTLSCSPISGHRSVSWYQQTPGQGLQFLFEYFSETQRNKGNFPGRFSGRQFSNSRSEMNVSTLELGDSALYLCASSSTDGPGHNEQFFGPGTRLTVL.

The chain combines TRBV6-1 with TRBJ2-7, with a weak D call TRBD1 (6 bases). Germline CDR1 reads MNHNS; CDR2 reads SASEGT. CDR3 length: 16 residues. The V gene lost 4 bases and the J gene lost 3 bases, with 19 bases spanning the gap. CDR3 sequence reads: CASSGPGTPKVYEQYV. The DNA of the CDR3 is TGTGCCAGCAGTGGCCCCGGGACACCCAAAGTCTACGAGCAGTACGTC.

V gene TRBV27 combines with J gene TRBJ2-1, with TRBD2 identical over 12 bases. This CDR3 spans 17 amino acids. V gave up 5 bases and J gave up 8 bases; unmatched junction bases: 13. Germline CDR1 and CDR2: MNHEY and SMNVEV (reference sequence). The CDR3 region has the DNA TGTGCCAGCAGTCGTACGCTAGCGGGGGGGCCGACGGATGAGCAGTTCTTC. It translates to CASSRTLAGGPTDEQFF.

The V call is TRBV5-4, the J call TRBJ2-1; TRBD2 aligns across 10 bases. Germline CDR1 is SGHNT and CDR2 is YYREEE (reference sequence). This CDR3 comprises 15 residues. The V segment lost 0 bases and the J segment 9 bases; nucleotides outside the gene matches: 6. CDR3 sequence (DNA): TGTGCCAGCAGCTTGGTCCCTAGCGGGAGACTTGAGCAGTTCTTC. It specifies CASSLVPSGRLEQFF.

V is TRBV4-1 and J is TRBJ1-2; tentatively, D is TRBD1 (6 bases). Trimming took 4 bases from V and 1 from J, leaving 16 bases between them. Germline CDR1 and CDR2: MGHRA and YSYEKL. This CDR3 region has 16 residues. The DNA of the CDR3 is TGCGCCAGCAGCCGGGGGCGACAGGCGAGTAACTATGGCTACACCTTC. Translated, it gives CASSRGRQASNYGYTF.